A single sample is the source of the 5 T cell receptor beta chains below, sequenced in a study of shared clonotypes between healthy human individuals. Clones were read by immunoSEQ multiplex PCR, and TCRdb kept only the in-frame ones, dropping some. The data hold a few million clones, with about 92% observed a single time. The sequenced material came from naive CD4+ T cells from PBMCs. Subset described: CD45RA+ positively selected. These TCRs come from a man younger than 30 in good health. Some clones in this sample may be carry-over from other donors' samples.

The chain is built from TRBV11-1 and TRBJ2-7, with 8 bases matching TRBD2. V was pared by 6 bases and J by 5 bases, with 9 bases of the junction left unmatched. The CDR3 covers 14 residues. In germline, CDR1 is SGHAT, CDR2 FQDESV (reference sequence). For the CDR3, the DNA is TGTGCCAGCAGATCGGGCGGGAGGCTCGACGAGCAGTACTTC. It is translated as CASRSGGRLDEQYF.

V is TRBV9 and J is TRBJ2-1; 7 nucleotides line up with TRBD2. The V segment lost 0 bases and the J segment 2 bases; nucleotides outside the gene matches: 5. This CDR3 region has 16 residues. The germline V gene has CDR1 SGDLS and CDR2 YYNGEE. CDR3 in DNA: TGTGCCAGCAGCGTAGCGGGCGGGAGTGCCTACAATGAGCAGTTCTTC. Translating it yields CASSVAGGSAYNEQFF.

The CDR3 DNA sequence: TGCGCCAGCAGCAAAGGGGACAGGGGGCTCAATCAGCCCCAGCATTTT. Its protein is CASSKGDRGLNQPQHF. The rearrangement links TRBV5-1 to TRBJ1-5; TRBD1 aligns across 12 bases. The ends lost 4 bases at V and 3 bases at J; junction bases unmatched: 5. The CDR3 consists of 16 residues. The germline CDR1 and CDR2 sequences are SGHRS and YFSETQ.

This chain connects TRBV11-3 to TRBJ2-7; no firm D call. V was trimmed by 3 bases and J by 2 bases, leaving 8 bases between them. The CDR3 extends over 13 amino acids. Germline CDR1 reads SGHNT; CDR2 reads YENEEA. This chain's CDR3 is CASSFGRAYEQYF. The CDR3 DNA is TGTGCCAGCAGCTTCGGCAGAGCCTACGAGCAGTACTTC.

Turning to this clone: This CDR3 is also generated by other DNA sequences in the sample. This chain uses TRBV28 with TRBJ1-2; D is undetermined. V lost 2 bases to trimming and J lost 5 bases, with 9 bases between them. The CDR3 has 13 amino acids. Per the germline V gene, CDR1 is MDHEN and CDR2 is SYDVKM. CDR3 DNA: TGTGCCAGCAGTTTAGGGCCAGCGTATGGCTACACCTTC. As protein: CASSLGPAYGYTF.